This T cell receptor beta chain appears in the sequencing data of a study of glioma-infiltrating T cells after dendritic cell vaccination. About the research overall: Between the early 2000s and the early 2010s, patients got autologous tumor lysate-pulsed dendritic cell vaccines. General observations from the study: TCR clonality showed no direct relationship with survival.

As for this clone: Antigen: not known.

Libraries were prepared by immunoSEQ multiplex PCR; TCRdb keeps only in-frame clonotypes and omits some of them. The sample records some 70,000 clones, 82% being singletons. Germline values: CDR1 SEHNR, CDR2 FQNEAQ (reference sequence). The CDR3 loop spans 13 amino acids. V was shortened by 5 bases and J by 6 bases, with 13 bases between the two germline ends. The source was blood, collected before dendritic cell vaccination. V and J are TRBV7-9 and TRBJ1-2, with D perhaps matching TRBD1 (5 bases). The receptor was isolated from a human donor with glioblastoma. The DNA for the CDR3 is TGTGCCAGCAGCCTTACTCAGGGTGATGGCTACACCTTC. Its protein is CASSLTQGDGYTF.